The 6 T cell receptor beta chains listed next were all sequenced from one sample in a study of shared clonotypes between healthy human individuals. Measured with immunoSEQ multiplex PCR; TCRdb has only the in-frame clones, and not every one. The sample yields about 1.1 million clones, approximately 75% seen once. Material: memory CD4+ T cells from PBMCs. The subset: CD45RA-negative fraction. These receptor sequences come from a young man in good health. Some clones in this sample may be carry-over from other donors' samples.

This clone was counted many times. The chain carries TRBV7-2 and TRBJ2-3, with D uncertain. The CDR3 extends over 16 amino acids. V lost 1 base, J lost 6 bases, and 17 bases lay in between. The germline V gene has CDR1 SGHTA and CDR2 FQGNSA. The CDR3 loop reads CASSLGVAGLIDTQYF. CDR3 nucleotides: TGTGCCAGCAGCTTAGGAGTGGCCGGTCTGATCGATACGCAGTATTTT.

J is TRBJ2-5 and V is TRBV7-2; a possible D gene is TRBD2 (7 bases). The CDR3 loop spans 15 amino acids. The germline V and J ends were trimmed by 3 bases and 10 bases, with 21 bases remaining between them. The V gene's germline CDR1 is SGHTA and CDR2 FQGNSA. In DNA, the CDR3 is TGTGCCAGCAGCTTGGCCGGGACTACCGGAGGGGGCCAGTACTTC. Its protein product is CASSLAGTTGGGQYF.

Regarding this clone: This sample includes further DNA sequences coding for the same CDR3. The chain links TRBV28 to TRBJ1-5; possibly TRBD1 for D (5 bases). The V gene lost 2 bases and the J gene lost 10 bases, with 6 bases spanning the gap. Looked up from germline, CDR1 is MDHEN and CDR2 is SYDVKM. The length of the CDR3 is 11 residues. DNA for the CDR3: TGTGCCAGCAGTTTAGGGGGACCCCAGCATTTT. Translation: CASSLGGPQHF.

This chain connects TRBV6-5 to TRBJ2-7; TRBD2 might be the D (6 bases). The V gene's germline CDR1 is MNHEY and CDR2 SVGAGI. Trimming removed 2 bases at V and 3 bases at J, with 14 bases between. This CDR3 has 15 amino acids. The CDR3 coding sequence is TGTGCCAGCAGTTACCGAGAAAGGGGAGGCTACGAGCAGTACTTC. Its translation: CASSYRERGGYEQYF.

This clone was seen only a few times. The rearrangement uses TRBV11-2 and TRBJ2-1, with TRBD2 identical over 8 bases. Unmatched junction bases numbered 8, after V lost 7 bases and J lost 3 bases. CDR3 length: 15 residues. Germline assignment: CDR1 SGHAT and CDR2 FQNNGV. The CDR3 loop is CASTFGAGGYNEQFF. As DNA, the CDR3 is TGTGCCAGCACCTTCGGCGCGGGAGGCTACAATGAGCAGTTCTTC.

This clone was seen only once. This chain links TRBV9 with TRBJ1-2, with D possibly being TRBD1 (6 bases). The germline V and J ends were trimmed by 0 bases and 3 bases, with 9 bases remaining between them. The CDR3 has 14 amino acids. Germline loops: CDR1 SGDLS, CDR2 YYNGEE. The CDR3 nucleotides are TGTGCCAGCAGCGTAGCCCCAGGGGACTATGGCTACACCTTC. It encodes CASSVAPGDYGYTF.